Following are 30 T cell receptor beta chains from one sample sequenced in a study of tumor-infiltrating lymphocytes in primary liver carcinoma (TCRdb year 2017). RNA from unsorted whole blood was extracted with TRIzol reagent, and germline DNA was obtained with the DNeasy Blood & Tissue kit. TCRdb shows the sequencer as Illumina HiSeq 2500. A constant-region primer and ProtoScript II reverse transcriptase were used to reverse-transcribe TCRbeta-specific cDNA from 500 ng total RNA. Three nested multiplex PCR rounds, following a slightly modified ARM-PCR procedure, were used to build the TCRbeta libraries. Each of the first two PCR rounds ran for nine to ten cycles and used multiplex TRBV1-TRBV30 forward primers together with a Cbeta reverse primer. TCRdb handled the public reads itself, with Q25 trimming in fastp and clone calling in MiXCR, and kept productive beta chains. Records with the same CDR3 protein are collapsed into one entry carrying the most frequent genes and DNA. The sample profile shows about 180,000 distinct CDR3 sequences; approximately 60% of them were found once. The ten most abundant clones make up under 75% of the sample.

The sequencing sample was made of peripheral blood. The receptors here all came from a man aged 35-49 years with primary liver carcinoma and hepatitis B virus infection.

This clonotype was seen a few times. CDR3 DNA: TGTGCCAGCAGTGAAGAGGGACCAGCGGGAGTGAGGGGAGAGACCCAGTACTTC. Translated, it gives CASSEEGPAGVRGETQYF. V and J are TRBV6-1 and TRBJ2-5; 8 positions agree with TRBD2. The CDR3 is 18 amino acids. Germline values: CDR1 MNHNS, CDR2 SASEGT. Germline trimming cut 1 base from V and 4 bases from J; bases unmatched to any gene: 14.

The gene calls are TRBV21-1 and TRBJ2-2; the table calls TRBD2, which could not be checked here. TRBV21-1 is annotated as a pseudogene. CDR3 length equals 13 residues. The CDR3 loop is CAPRRAGTGELFF. CDR3 bases: TGTGCCCCGAGGAGGGCCGGCACCGGGGAGCTGTTTTTT.

The chain employs TRBV29-1 and TRBJ1-1; D unresolved. V shed 2 bases and J shed 4 bases, with 14 bases lying between them. CDR3 length: 14 amino acids. Germline V gene data show CDR1 as SQVTM and CDR2 as ANQGSEA. CDR3 in DNA: TGCAGCGTTGAAAAGGAGGCCTACTCCACTGAAGCTTTCTTT. It translates to CSVEKEAYSTEAFF.

The J gene is TRBJ2-6, the V gene TRBV29-1, with TRBD2 as a possible D gene (5 bases). The CDR3 length is 15 residues. Germline CDR1 and CDR2: SQVTM and ANQGSEA. V shed 7 bases and J shed 7 bases, with 20 bases lying between them. The DNA for the CDR3 is TGCAGCGCCTTCCTCTCGGGGTATGGAGCCAACGTCCTGACTTTC. Protein sequence: CSAFLSGYGANVLTF. Combining the CDR3 with reference TRBV29-1 and TRBJ2-6 gives the whole variable domain SAVISQKPSRDICQRGTSLTIQCQVDSQVTMMFWYRQQPGQSLTLIATANQGSEATYESGFVIDKFPISRPNLTFSTLTVSNMSPEDSSIYLCSAFLSGYGANVLTFGAGSRLTVL.

This clonotype was detected only once. A read error may explain this, as a much larger clone is one base away. V and J are TRBV11-2 and TRBJ1-2; 10 nucleotides agree with TRBD1. There are 16 residues in the CDR3. Trimming cost V 5 bases and J 4 bases; bases outside gene matches: 10. CDR1 and CDR2 from the germline V gene are SGHAT and FQNNGV. The CDR3 region is CASSLLRQGASYGYTF. The DNA for the CDR3 is TGTGCCAGCAGCCTTCTAAGACAGGGGGCCTCCTATGGCTACACCTTC.

This clonotype is a singleton in its sample. The V call is TRBV7-9, the J call TRBJ2-7; D not certain. The CDR3 runs 14 residues. Trimming shortened V by 4 bases and J by 4 bases, and 14 bases separated the two germline ends. CDR1 SEHNR and CDR2 FQNEAQ come from the germline V gene (reference sequence). CDR3 protein: CASSSTPGPYEQYF. CDR3 in DNA: TGTGCCAGCAGCTCTACTCCCGGGCCGTACGAGCAGTACTTC.

Comments on this clonotype: One end of the junction does not line up with germline, which may come from a read error. The rearrangement joins TRBV11-2 to TRBJ1-2; no clear D. The CDR3 contains 14 residues. CDR1 and CDR2 from the germline V gene are SGHAT and FQNNGV. CDR3 in amino acids: CASSLEGAVYGYTF. Here the CDR3 DNA reads TGTGCCAGCAGCCTAGAAGGCGCAGTCTATGGCTACACCTTC.

This clonotype was recorded at least ten times. The chain has TRBV29-1 and TRBJ2-3, with 8 bases aligning to TRBD2. The CDR3 is 15 amino acids. Losses at the gene ends were 4 bases for V and 2 bases for J; bases not matched to a gene: 8. Germline CDR1 is SQVTM and CDR2 is ANQGSEA. CDR3 coding DNA: TGCAGCGTTGTTCACCTAGCGGGTCTCACAGATACGCAGTATTTT. This gives the protein CSVVHLAGLTDTQYF.

The chain combines TRBV5-5 with TRBJ2-2; a weak D match, TRBD1 (5 bases). This CDR3 has 15 residues. Trimming pared 1 base from V and 7 bases from J, leaving 14 bases between. Germline V gene sequence: CDR1 SGHKS, CDR2 YYEKEE (reference sequence). CDR3 loop: CASSLLAGLGGELFF. CDR3 in DNA: TGTGCCAGCAGCTTGTTGGCAGGGCTGGGCGGGGAGCTGTTTTTT. Full variable domain (missing parts from reference TRBV5-5 and TRBJ2-2): DAGVTQSPTHLIKTRGQQVTLRCSPISGHKSVSWYQQVLGQGPQFIFQYYEKEERGRGNFPDRFSARQFPNYSSELNVNALLLGDSALYLCASSLLAGLGGELFFGEGSRLTVL.

Turning to this clonotype: One end of the junction fails to match germline, which may point to a read error. The chain joins TRBV6-2 or TRBV6-3 to TRBJ2-5, with D possibly being TRBD1 (5 bases). Per germline, CDR1 MNHEY and CDR2 SVGEGT. This CDR3 has 14 amino acids. The CDR3 reads CASSYSDNQETQYF. The CDR3 bases are TGCGCCAGCAGTTACTCGGACAATCAAGAGACCCAGTACTTC.

This clonotype has just one count. The V and J genes are TRBV5-8 and TRBJ1-3; D may be TRBD1 (6 bases). Between the trimmed V and J ends, which lost 3 bases and 3 bases, there was a span of 19 bases. The CDR3 extends over 17 amino acids. Germline V gene data show CDR1 as SGHTS and CDR2 as YDEGEE. The CDR3 sequence: CASSSKGGSGFGNTIYF. The CDR3 DNA is TGTGCCAGCAGCTCCAAAGGGGGATCCGGATTTGGAAACACCATATATTTT.

The V and J genes are TRBV28 and TRBJ1-1; D not certain. This CDR3 is built from 15 residues. Germline lookup yields CDR1 MDHEN and CDR2 SYDVKM. Trimming left V 5 bases short and J 0 bases short, with 13 bases between. The CDR3 nucleotides are TGTGCCAGCAGTGCGAGGACCGCCCTGAACACTGAAGCTTTCTTT. Its protein product is CASSARTALNTEAFF. Combining the CDR3 with reference TRBV28 and TRBJ1-1 gives the whole variable domain DVKVTQSSRYLVKRTGEKVFLECVQDMDHENMFWYRQDPGLGLRLIYFSYDVKMKEKGDIPEGYSVSREKKERFSLILESASTNQTSMYLCASSARTALNTEAFFGQGTRLTVV.

V usage is TRBV12-3 or TRBV12-4 and J usage is TRBJ1-1; D is ambiguous. V lost 6 bases and J 10 bases, leaving 12 bases between the germline ends. The length of the CDR3 is 11 residues. For the CDR3, the DNA is TGTGCCAGCAGCCCTCCGAGAGGAGCTTTCTTT. It encodes CASSPPRGAFF.

As concerns this clonotype: Because the CDR3 is missing its conserved closing phenylalanine or tryptophan, this is likely a read error. It is unclear where the CDR3 begins or ends on the DNA, so no DNA is shown, and the CDR3 is as TCRdb lists it. The CDR3 here is CASSQGAQRNNSPLHI. The V call is TRBV4-1, the J call TRBJ1-6. Termini included, the CDR3 measures 16 amino acids. Germline V gives CDR1 MGHRA, CDR2 YSYEKL.

V gene TRBV6-5 combines with J gene TRBJ1-2, with D unresolved. This CDR3 spans 13 amino acids. The germline gives CDR1 MNHEY, CDR2 SVGAGI. V lost 6 bases and J lost 4, with 12 bases in between. The CDR3 here is CASRPGPFYGYTF. CDR3 sequence (DNA): TGTGCCAGCAGGCCCGGGCCCTTCTATGGCTACACCTTC.

About this clonotype itself: One junction end does not reproduce the germline sequence, and a read error may be involved. The chain has TRBV6-2 or TRBV6-3 and TRBJ2-1, with TRBD2 matching over 10 bases. Germline lookup yields CDR1 MNHEY and CDR2 SVGEGT. This CDR3 has 16 amino acids. The CDR3 sequence is CSSRDGLAASYNEQFF. As DNA, the CDR3 is TGTTCCAGCCGCGACGGACTAGCGGCATCCTACAATGAGCAGTTCTTC.

This clonotype occurred once. The chain combines TRBV4-3 with TRBJ2-5; weak D call: TRBD2 (6 bases). V was trimmed by 0 bases and J by 5 bases, leaving 13 bases between them. From germline, CDR1 is LGHNA and CDR2 YSLEER. This CDR3 has 15 residues. DNA for the CDR3: TGCGCCAGCAGCCAAGATAGGGGACTGGGCGAGACCCAGTACTTC. Its protein is CASSQDRGLGETQYF.

This chain joins TRBV4-2 and TRBJ1-1; D is unresolved. Looked up from germline, CDR1 is LGHNA and CDR2 is YNFKEQ. The CDR3 contains 15 residues. V lost 4 bases to trimming and J lost 0 bases, with 12 bases between them. CDR3 DNA sequence: TGTGCCAGCAGCCCAACAGTTTACATGAACACTGAAGCTTTCTTT. It yields the protein CASSPTVYMNTEAFF.

V usage is TRBV10-2 and J usage is TRBJ2-7; D is tentatively TRBD1 or TRBD2 (6 bases each). CDR1 is WSHSY, CDR2 SAAADI, per germline. The CDR3 sequence is 13 residues long. V was clipped by 8 bases and J by 4 bases, with 15 bases between them. DNA of the CDR3: TGCGCCAGCTCCGAAGGGGGGAGGTACGAGCAGTACTTC. This encodes CASSEGGRYEQYF.

The J gene is TRBJ2-3, the V gene TRBV29-1; TRBD1 matches 9 bases. The DNA end is more similar to TRBJ1-5, so the J call may be wrong. There are 14 residues in the CDR3. The germline CDR1 and CDR2 sequences are SQVTM and ANQGSEA. CDR3 sequence: CSPTGGAGTDTQHF. The CDR3 bases are TGCAGTCCTACAGGGGGCGCTGGCACAGATACGCAGCATTTT.

This chain joins TRBV29-1 and TRBJ1-1; D ambiguous. V was cut by 6 bases and J by 0 bases, with 8 bases left in between. The germline V gene has CDR1 SQVTM and CDR2 ANQGSEA. The CDR3 contains 12 residues. The CDR3 reads CSVPNMNTEAFF. For the CDR3, the DNA is TGCAGCGTCCCTAACATGAACACTGAAGCTTTCTTT. Using reference TRBV29-1 and TRBJ1-1 for the parts outside the CDR3, the full variable domain is SAVISQKPSRDICQRGTSLTIQCQVDSQVTMMFWYRQQPGQSLTLIATANQGSEATYESGFVIDKFPISRPNLTFSTLTVSNMSPEDSSIYLCSVPNMNTEAFFGQGTRLTVV.

Comments on this clonotype: Being one base from a much bigger clone, this may be a read error. This chain joins TRBV11-2 and TRBJ1-1; the match to TRBD1 covers 8 bases. The CDR3 totals 16 residues. The V gene's germline CDR1 is SGHAT and CDR2 FQNNGV. CDR3 residues: CASSLGRTGRDTEASF. Here the CDR3 DNA reads TGTGCCAGCAGCTTAGGTCGGACAGGGAGGGACACTGAAGCTTCCTTT.

With respect to this clonotype: Because the CDR3 is missing its conserved closing phenylalanine or tryptophan, this is likely a read error. The V and J genes are TRBV4-1 and TRBJ2-1; 14 nucleotides agree with TRBD2. This CDR3 is built from 22 residues. Germline CDR1 is MGHRA and CDR2 is YSYEKL. Trimming cost V 2 bases and J 3 bases; bases outside gene matches: 18. The CDR3 spells CASSQPPASRLAGGLSYNEQFL. CDR3 nucleotides: TGCGCCAGCAGCCAACCCCCTGCGTCGAGACTAGCGGGAGGGTTAAGCTACAATGAGCAGTTCCTC.

Note on this clonotype: The junction does not match germline at one end; this may be a read error. V gene TRBV11-2 combines with J gene TRBJ2-5; TRBD2 aligns across 7 bases. This CDR3 spans 16 amino acids. CDR1 and CDR2 (germline): SGHAT, FQNNGV. The DNA of the CDR3 is TGTGCGAGCAACTTAGAGTGGTCTAGCGGACAAGAGACCCAGTACTTC. It is translated as CASNLEWSSGQETQYF.

On this clonotype itself: The junction differs from germline at one of its ends, possibly a read error. The rearrangement joins TRBV11-2 to TRBJ2-1; 9 bases agree with TRBD2. The CDR3 totals 15 residues. CDR1 is SGHAT and CDR2 is FQNNGV in the germline V gene. CDR3 nucleotide sequence: TGTGCCAACAGCTTCCAGGAGCGGGGGGACAATGAGCAGTTCTTC. Encoded protein: CANSFQERGDNEQFF.

This clonotype came up a few times. The chain couples TRBV4-2 to TRBJ1-1, with TRBD1 as a possible D gene (5 bases). The CDR3 is 14 residues long. Germline V gene sequence: CDR1 LGHNA, CDR2 YNFKEQ. Trimming removed 3 bases at V and 6 bases at J, with 14 bases between. The chain's CDR3 is CASSHPGGVAEAFF. The CDR3 bases are TGTGCCAGCAGCCATCCCGGGGGGGTCGCTGAAGCTTTCTTT.

Here the CDR3 DNA reads TGTGCCAGCAGCCAAGATACTAGCGGGAGGGTCCCGTTCTTC. It specifies CASSQDTSGRVPFF. The chain has TRBV4-2 and TRBJ2-1; 13 positions agree with TRBD2. The germline gives CDR1 LGHNA, CDR2 YNFKEQ. The V segment lost 0 bases and the J segment 15 bases; nucleotides outside the gene matches: 5. The CDR3 length is 14 residues.

Of note for this clonotype: Possible read error: a much larger clone is one base away. The CDR3 ends on some other residue instead of the conserved phenylalanine or tryptophan, so this is likely a read error. The V gene is TRBV29-1, the J gene TRBJ2-5; D gene unclear. V was pared by 3 bases and J by 5 bases, with 10 bases between. Germline CDR1 and CDR2: SQVTM and ANQGSEA. This CDR3 has 12 residues. The CDR3 reads CSVDAVEETQYS. The DNA of the CDR3 is TGCAGCGTTGATGCGGTGGAGGAGACCCAGTACTCC.

The rearrangement uses TRBV5-4 and TRBJ2-1, with 12 nucleotides matching TRBD2. J gave up 9 bases and V 4 bases, and 11 bases lay outside the gene matches. CDR3 length: 16 residues. Germline V gene data show CDR1 as SGHNT and CDR2 as YYREEE (reference sequence). The DNA for the CDR3 is TGTGCCAGCAGCCTCGGGCCTAGCGGGAGGGCCGGTGAGCAGTTCTTC. Its translation is CASSLGPSGRAGEQFF.

This chain uses TRBV2 with TRBJ1-1; D uncertain. The germline V and J ends were trimmed by 6 bases and 1 base, with 9 bases remaining between them. This CDR3 has 13 residues. Germline CDR1 SNHLY, CDR2 FYNNEI. This CDR3 is CASRASSNTEAFF. The DNA of the CDR3 is TGTGCCAGCAGAGCCTCGTCGAACACTGAAGCTTTCTTT.